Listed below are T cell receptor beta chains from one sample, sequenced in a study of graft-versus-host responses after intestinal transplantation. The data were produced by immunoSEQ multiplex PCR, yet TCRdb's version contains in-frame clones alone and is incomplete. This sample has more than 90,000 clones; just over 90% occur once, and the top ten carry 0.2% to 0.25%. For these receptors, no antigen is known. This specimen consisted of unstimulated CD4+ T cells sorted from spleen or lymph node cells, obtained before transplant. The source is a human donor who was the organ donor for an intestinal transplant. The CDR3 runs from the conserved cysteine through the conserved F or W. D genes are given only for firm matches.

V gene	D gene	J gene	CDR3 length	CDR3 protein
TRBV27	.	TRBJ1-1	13	CATGRGLNTEAFF
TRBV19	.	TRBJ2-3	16	CASRAPYRGGTDTQYF
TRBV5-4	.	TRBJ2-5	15	CASSPGGPGGETQYF
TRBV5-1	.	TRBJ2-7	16	CASSLEPAGHGGEQYF
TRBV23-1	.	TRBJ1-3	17	CASSQSEGGTSGNTIYF
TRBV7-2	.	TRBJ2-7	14	CASSFRDTSYEQYF
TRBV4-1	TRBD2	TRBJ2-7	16	CASSQGLAGRAYEQYF
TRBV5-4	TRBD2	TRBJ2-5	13	CASSLLAGETQYF
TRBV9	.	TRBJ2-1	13	CASSPRVWDEQFF
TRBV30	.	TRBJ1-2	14	CAWGRGDRPYGYTF
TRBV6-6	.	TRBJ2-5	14	CASSYFTGSETQYF
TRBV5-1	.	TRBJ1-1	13	CASRAGVNTEAFF
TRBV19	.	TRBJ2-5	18	CASSIGDPGWRRQETQYF
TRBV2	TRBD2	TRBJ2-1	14	CASSQRAGYNEQFF
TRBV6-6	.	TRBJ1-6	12	CASSPGGSPLHF
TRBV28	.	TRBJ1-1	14	CASSPAGVSTEAFF
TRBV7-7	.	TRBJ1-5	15	CASSLEGSLRTAQHF
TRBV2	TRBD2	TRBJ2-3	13	CASSEVSGRPQYF
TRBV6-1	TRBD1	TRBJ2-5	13	CASTTGGIETQYF
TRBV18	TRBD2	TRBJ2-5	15	CASSYKAGDGETQYF
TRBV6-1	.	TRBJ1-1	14	CASSPSQGRTEAFF
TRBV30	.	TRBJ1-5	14	CAWSVRRSNQPQHF
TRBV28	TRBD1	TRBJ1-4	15	CASSSWGQGNEKLFF
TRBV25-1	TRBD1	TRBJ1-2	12	CASSGQGSGYTF
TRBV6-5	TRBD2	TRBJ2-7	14	CASSPDTGGVEQYF
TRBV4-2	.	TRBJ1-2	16	CASSQDGTPGPHGYTF
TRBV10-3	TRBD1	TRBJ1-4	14	CAISESGTDEKLFF
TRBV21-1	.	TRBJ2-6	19	CASSKIPGQGPSGANVLTF
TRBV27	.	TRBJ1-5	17	CASSLSTGGQANQPQHF
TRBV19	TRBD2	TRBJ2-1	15	CASSRLAGNSNEQFF
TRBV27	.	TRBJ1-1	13	CASSFTGNTEAFF
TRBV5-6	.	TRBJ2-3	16	CASSLVGSLSTDTQYF
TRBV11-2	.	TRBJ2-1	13	CASSLGLANEQFF
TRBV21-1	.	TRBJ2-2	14	CASSNRVDTGELFF
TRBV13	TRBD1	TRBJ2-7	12	CASSLRQGESHF
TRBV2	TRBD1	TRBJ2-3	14	CASSRDRGADTQYF
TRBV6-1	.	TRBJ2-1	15	CASRTTYSSYNEQFF
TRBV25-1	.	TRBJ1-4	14	CASSVSGTNEKLFF
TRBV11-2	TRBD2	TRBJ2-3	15	CASSRLAGETDTQYF
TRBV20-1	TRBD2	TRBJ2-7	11	CSAGGGYEQYF
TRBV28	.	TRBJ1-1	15	CASRTGDRPAVEAFF
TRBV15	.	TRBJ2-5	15	CATSSSGLWSETQYF
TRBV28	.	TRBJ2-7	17	CASSPLGGSGVRYEQYF
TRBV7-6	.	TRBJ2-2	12	CASSSHTGELFF